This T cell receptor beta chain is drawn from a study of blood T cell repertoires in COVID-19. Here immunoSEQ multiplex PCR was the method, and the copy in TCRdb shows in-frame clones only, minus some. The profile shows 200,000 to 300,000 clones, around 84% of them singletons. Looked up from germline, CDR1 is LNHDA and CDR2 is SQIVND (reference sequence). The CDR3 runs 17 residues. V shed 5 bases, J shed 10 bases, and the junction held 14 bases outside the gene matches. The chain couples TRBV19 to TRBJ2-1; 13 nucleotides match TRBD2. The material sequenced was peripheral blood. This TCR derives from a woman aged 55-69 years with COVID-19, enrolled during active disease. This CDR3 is CASSPQLAGGPRKEQFF. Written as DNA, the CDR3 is TGTGCCAGTAGTCCCCAACTAGCGGGAGGGCCGCGCAAAGAGCAGTTCTTC.